This T cell receptor beta chain was observed in a study of OX40 agonist ivuxolimab in advanced cancers. Study-wide background: Patients in the trial were receiving intravenous ivuxolimab every 2 weeks, at doses of 0.01 to 10 mg/kg.

Clones were read by immunoSEQ multiplex PCR, and TCRdb kept only the in-frame ones, dropping some. The profile shows about 55,000 clones, 88% of them singletons. The study sampled blood at baseline, cycle 4 day 1, and cycle 7 day 1. Sequencing used CD4+ or CD8+ T cells sorted from blood, obtained in a trial of the OX40 agonist ivuxolimab. The receptor comes from an adult with an advanced solid tumor such as melanoma, head and neck, liver or kidney cancer.

The CDR3 here is CANLDRGRGDYGYTF. CDR3 bases: TGTGCCAACCTGGACAGGGGGCGCGGAGACTATGGCTACACCTTC. The V gene is TRBV6-4, the J gene TRBJ1-2, with 11 bases that match TRBD1. The length of the CDR3 is 15 residues. Germline V gene sequence: CDR1 MRHNA, CDR2 SNTAGT. Unmatched junction bases numbered 10, after V lost 10 bases and J lost 3 bases.